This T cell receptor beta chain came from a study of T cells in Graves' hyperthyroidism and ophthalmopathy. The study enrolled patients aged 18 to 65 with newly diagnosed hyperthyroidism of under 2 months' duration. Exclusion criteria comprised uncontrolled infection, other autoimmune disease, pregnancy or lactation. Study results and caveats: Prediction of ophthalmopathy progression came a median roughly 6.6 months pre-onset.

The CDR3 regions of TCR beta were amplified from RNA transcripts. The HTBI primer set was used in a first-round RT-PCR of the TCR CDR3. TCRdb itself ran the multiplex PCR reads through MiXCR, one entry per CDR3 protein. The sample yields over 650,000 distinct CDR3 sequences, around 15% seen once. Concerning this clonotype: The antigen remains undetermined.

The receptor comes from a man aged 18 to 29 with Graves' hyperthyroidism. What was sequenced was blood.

The CDR3 DNA reads as TGTGCCAGCAGAACTGGGGACGGATACTATGGCTACACCTTC. It translates to CASRTGDGYYGYTF. The gene calls are TRBV19 and TRBJ1-2; D may be TRBD1 (5 bases). Trimming shortened V by 9 bases and J by 3 bases, and 17 bases separated the two germline ends. This CDR3 contains 14 residues. CDR1 is LNHDA and CDR2 is SQIVND in the germline V gene (reference sequence).